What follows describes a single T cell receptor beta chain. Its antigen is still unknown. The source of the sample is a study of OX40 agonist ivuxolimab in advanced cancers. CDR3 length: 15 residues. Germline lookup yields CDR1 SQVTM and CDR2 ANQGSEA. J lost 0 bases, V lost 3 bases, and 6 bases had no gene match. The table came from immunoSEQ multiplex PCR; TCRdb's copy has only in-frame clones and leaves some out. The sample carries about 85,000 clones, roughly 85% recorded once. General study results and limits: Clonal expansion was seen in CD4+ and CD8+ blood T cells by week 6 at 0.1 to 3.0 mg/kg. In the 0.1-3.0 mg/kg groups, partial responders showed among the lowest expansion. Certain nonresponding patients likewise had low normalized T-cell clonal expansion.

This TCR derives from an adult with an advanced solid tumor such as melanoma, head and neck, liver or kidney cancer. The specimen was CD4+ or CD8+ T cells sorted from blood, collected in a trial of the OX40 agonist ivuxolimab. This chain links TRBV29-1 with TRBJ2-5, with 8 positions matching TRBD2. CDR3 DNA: TGCAGCGTTGATGGGGCTAGCGGGTACCAAGAGACCCAGTACTTC. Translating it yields CSVDGASGYQETQYF.